Following are 21 T cell receptor beta chains from one sample sequenced in a study of cytomegalovirus exposure and HLA in healthy donors. PCR employed 60 Vbeta and 13 Jbeta primers. Clones were read by immunoSEQ multiplex PCR, and TCRdb kept only the in-frame ones, dropping some. The sample consists of some 200,000 clones, about 10% of them appearing once. Specimen: PBMCs. The receptors shown here come from a woman in her twenties or thirties in good health and CMV-seropositive.

This clone has more than one count but fewer than ten. This rearrangement joins TRBV27 to TRBJ2-3; D is ambiguous. Germline CDR1 and CDR2: MNHEY and SMNVEV (reference sequence). The CDR3 totals 13 residues. Deletions cut 3 bases from V and 0 bases from J, with 4 bases between. CDR3: CASSFLSTDTQYF. The CDR3 coding sequence is TGTGCCAGCAGTTTCCTCAGCACAGATACGCAGTATTTT.

In its sample, this clone was seen a few times. Other nucleotide sequences in the sample specify the same CDR3. The J gene is TRBJ1-5, the V gene TRBV4-1; TRBD1 is a possible D gene (5 bases). Trimming stripped 1 base from V and 1 base from J, with 8 bases between. CDR1 MGHRA and CDR2 YSYEKL come from the germline V gene. This CDR3 spans 15 amino acids. Here the CDR3 reads CASSQGQGSNQPQHF. The CDR3 DNA reads as TGCGCCAGCAGCCAAGGTCAGGGAAGCAATCAGCCCCAGCATTTT.

V usage is TRBV12-5 and J usage is TRBJ2-1, with TRBD2 matching over 12 bases. This CDR3 has 16 residues. Germline CDR1 is LGHNT and CDR2 is FRNRAP. With V trimmed by 4 bases and J by 6 bases, 7 bases remained unmatched. CDR3 region: CASGSTRLAGVNEQFF. CDR3 bases: TGTGCTAGTGGTTCTACCAGACTAGCGGGAGTCAATGAGCAGTTCTTC.

This clone was seen only a few times. The J gene is TRBJ2-7, the V gene TRBV19, with TRBD1 matching 7 bases. Germline V gene data show CDR1 as LNHDA and CDR2 as SQIVND (reference sequence). The CDR3 runs 14 residues. Losses at the gene ends were 5 bases for V and 3 bases for J; bases not matched to a gene: 7. The DNA for the CDR3 is TGTGCCAGTAGTGTTTACTCAGGGGGCTACGAGCAGTACTTC. Protein: CASSVYSGGYEQYF.

The chain has TRBV9 and TRBJ2-2, with 9 bases fitting TRBD2. V lost 3 bases, J lost 6 bases, and 6 bases stayed unmatched. In germline, CDR1 is SGDLS, CDR2 YYNGEE. This CDR3 region has 15 residues. In DNA form, the CDR3 reads TGTGCCAGCAGCGCCGCGGGAGGGGGACCCGGGGAGCTGTTTTTT. It yields the protein CASSAAGGGPGELFF.

This clone came up a few times. This chain uses TRBV5-1 with TRBJ1-2; D not resolved. This CDR3 comprises 13 residues. The V gene's germline CDR1 is SGHRS and CDR2 YFSETQ. Trimming took 4 bases from V and 4 from J, leaving 11 bases between them. Here the CDR3 reads CASSLGSSYGYTF. The CDR3 DNA sequence: TGCGCCAGCAGCCTGGGGAGTTCCTATGGCTACACCTTC.

The chain carries TRBV7-2 and TRBJ2-7; unclear D gene. Germline lookup yields CDR1 SGHTA and CDR2 FQGNSA. Trimming removed 1 base from V and 2 bases from J, with 9 bases in between. This CDR3 has 14 amino acids. The CDR3 DNA follows: TGTGCCAGCAGCTTAGACCCGGTGACCTACGAGCAGTACTTC. The encoded protein is CASSLDPVTYEQYF.

There are a few counts of this clone. The chain has TRBV6-1 and TRBJ2-5; no reliable D call. Germline V gene lookup returns CDR1 MNHNS and CDR2 SASEGT. Trimming removed 3 bases at V and 6 bases at J, with 11 bases between. This CDR3 spans 13 amino acids. The CDR3 here is CASSDRSVKTQYF. In nucleotides, the CDR3 is TGTGCCAGCAGTGACCGCTCAGTGAAGACCCAGTACTTC.

This clone was seen a few times. CDR3 nucleotide sequence: TGTGCCAGCAGCGTAGCAGCAGATACGCAGTATTTT. Translation gives CASSVAADTQYF. J is TRBJ2-3 and V is TRBV6-1; unclear D gene. CDR1 and CDR2 from the germline V gene are MNHNS and SASEGT. Trimming took off 6 bases at V and 4 bases at J, with 8 bases between the two ends. The CDR3 sequence is 12 residues long.

This clone showed up just a few times. The genes are TRBV9 and TRBJ1-2; D uncertain. Germline V lookup: CDR1 SGDLS, CDR2 YYNGEE. The CDR3 extends over 13 amino acids. V lost 1 base and J 2 bases, leaving 6 bases between the germline ends. For the CDR3, the DNA is TGTGCCAGCAGCGTATGGGCGAACTATGGCTACACCTTC. Translated: CASSVWANYGYTF.

V and J are TRBV2 and TRBJ1-5, with 9 nucleotides matching TRBD1. The CDR3 spans 18 residues. Germline lookup yields CDR1 SNHLY and CDR2 FYNNEI. The junction had 11 bases not matched to a gene; V was cut back by 4 bases and J by 1 base. DNA of the CDR3: TGTGCCAGCAGTGGACCGGGACAGGGAATAGGGAGCAATCAGCCCCAGCATTTT. It yields the protein CASSGPGQGIGSNQPQHF.

This clone turned up a few times. The rearrangement uses TRBV19 and TRBJ2-3, with D possibly TRBD1 on 5 matching bases. The CDR3 is made up of 14 amino acids. From germline, CDR1 is LNHDA and CDR2 SQIVND (reference sequence). V was pared by 6 bases and J by 3 bases, with 13 bases between. CDR3 sequence: CASRSIGETDTQYF. The CDR3 DNA reads as TGTGCCAGTAGATCGATAGGGGAAACAGATACGCAGTATTTT.

This clone turned up a few times. This chain uses TRBV7-9 with TRBJ2-1; tentatively, D is TRBD1 (5 bases). V was cut by 1 base and J by 12 bases, with 13 bases left in between. Germline V lookup: CDR1 SEHNR, CDR2 FQNEAQ (reference sequence). The CDR3 sequence is 13 residues long. CDR3 nucleotides: TGTGCCAGCAGCTTAGGGGGCTCATGGAGGCAGTTCTTC. This encodes CASSLGGSWRQFF.

V is TRBV2 and J is TRBJ2-5, with 15 bases lining up with TRBD2. Per germline, CDR1 SNHLY and CDR2 FYNNEI. V lost 7 bases and J lost 3; bases outside the gene matches: 9. This CDR3 has 17 residues. The CDR3 DNA follows: TGTGCCAGCAACGCGGGACTAGCGGGAGGACCGAAAGAGACCCAGTACTTC. It is translated as CASNAGLAGGPKETQYF.

The chain joins TRBV27 to TRBJ1-5, with a weak D call TRBD1 (6 bases). Trimming pared 6 bases from V and 4 bases from J, leaving 22 bases between. CDR1 MNHEY and CDR2 SMNVEV come from the germline V gene (reference sequence). The CDR3 is 17 amino acids. The CDR3 coding sequence is TGTGCCAGCAGCCCCTGGGGGACGGACAGAAGTAATCAGCCCCAGCATTTT. Translation: CASSPWGTDRSNQPQHF.

V gene TRBV4-1 combines with J gene TRBJ1-2; 8 bases map to TRBD1. CDR1 is MGHRA, CDR2 YSYEKL, per germline. The CDR3 covers 17 residues. V dropped 4 bases and J dropped 7; count of bases not matched to a gene: 17. The CDR3 is CASSRGPPDRGPIGYTF. The CDR3, as DNA: TGCGCCAGCAGCCGCGGCCCTCCAGACAGGGGCCCTATTGGCTACACCTTC.

The sample holds a few counts of this clone. The rearrangement joins TRBV29-1 to TRBJ2-7, with 7 bases that match TRBD2. The CDR3 consists of 15 residues. V shed 7 bases and J 1 base; nucleotides not matched to a gene: 13. The V gene's germline CDR1 is SQVTM and CDR2 ANQGSEA. The CDR3 here is CSAGGTGTISYEQYF. The CDR3 DNA is TGCAGCGCTGGGGGAACCGGGACTATTTCCTACGAGCAGTACTTC.

V is TRBV4-1 and J is TRBJ1-2; tentative D call: TRBD1 (5 bases). This CDR3 has 15 residues. CDR1 is MGHRA, CDR2 YSYEKL, per germline. Trimming shortened V by 2 bases and J by 4 bases, and 14 bases separated the two germline ends. The CDR3 sequence: CASSQTDSLGYGYTF. As DNA, the CDR3 is TGCGCCAGCAGCCAAACAGACAGTCTTGGCTATGGCTACACCTTC.

The V gene is TRBV2, the J gene TRBJ2-7; 10 positions match TRBD2. The junction had 6 bases not matched to a gene; V was cut back by 6 bases and J by 1 base. CDR1 SNHLY and CDR2 FYNNEI come from the germline V gene. The CDR3 is made up of 15 amino acids. The CDR3, as DNA: TGTGCCAGCAGAGTAGCTAGCGGGGGATCCTACGAGCAGTACTTC. Its translation is CASRVASGGSYEQYF.

This clone was detected only a few times. This sequence joins TRBV5-1 and TRBJ2-1, with 7 bases fitting TRBD1. The CDR3 is 15 amino acids. Losses at the gene ends were 0 bases for V and 6 bases for J; bases not matched to a gene: 6. Germline CDR1 SGHRS, CDR2 YFSETQ. The CDR3, as DNA: TGCGCCAGCAGCTTGGCCGGACAGGCCACCAATGAGCAGTTCTTC. Residues: CASSLAGQATNEQFF.

The chain employs TRBV5-4 and TRBJ1-2; perhaps TRBD1 as D (6 bases). V lost 4 bases, J lost 6 bases, and 16 bases lay in between. Germline loops: CDR1 SGHNT, CDR2 YYREEE (reference sequence). This CDR3 spans 14 amino acids. This chain's CDR3 is CASSHRDMFDGYTF. Written as DNA, the CDR3 is TGTGCCAGCAGCCATAGGGACATGTTCGATGGCTACACCTTC.